The 20 T cell receptor beta chains in this list originate from one sample, sequenced in a study of human T cells and chemical hapten exposure. As for time point: pre-sensitization, week 0. Regarding treatment: therapeutic diphenylcyclopropenone sensitization with weekly scalp DPC. From whole blood left unfractionated, total RNA was extracted. TCRdb processed the RACE reads anew with MiXCR; each CDR3 protein has one entry. The sample has tens of thousands of distinct CDR3 sequences, 10% seen once. Specimen: whole blood, collected in connection with sensitization to the hapten diphenylcyclopropenone (DPC). Receptors were obtained from a man in his fifties or sixties with alopecia areata. Some clones in this sample may be carry-over from other donors' samples.

Many counts were recorded for this clonotype. The chain recombines TRBV5-4 with TRBJ2-5, with a weak D call TRBD1 (6 bases). Germline CDR1 reads SGHNT; CDR2 reads YYREEE (reference sequence). The CDR3 is 13 residues long. Trimming stripped 3 bases from V and 4 bases from J, with 10 bases between. CDR3 amino acids: CASSYGTTETQYF. The CDR3 DNA follows: TGTGCCAGCAGCTATGGGACAACAGAGACCCAGTACTTC.

This clonotype was observed many times. V gene TRBV7-2 combines with J gene TRBJ1-2, with D perhaps matching TRBD1 (5 bases). Looked up from germline, CDR1 is SGHTA and CDR2 is FQGNSA. Deletions cut 1 base from V and 4 bases from J, with 13 bases between. The CDR3 covers 15 residues. The CDR3 spells CASSLEGEPPYGYTF. As DNA, the CDR3 is TGTGCCAGCAGCTTAGAAGGGGAACCCCCCTATGGCTACACCTTC.

J is TRBJ2-7 and V is TRBV5-6; 14 nucleotides align to TRBD2. With 4 bases clipped from V and 3 bases from J, the junction kept 6 bases outside the gene matches. CDR1 SGHDT and CDR2 YYEEEE come from the germline V gene. The CDR3 has 16 residues. The CDR3 region has the DNA TGTGCCAGCAGCCCGACGGGACTAGCGGGGGACTACGAGCAGTACTTC. Translating gives CASSPTGLAGDYEQYF. Full variable domain (missing parts from reference TRBV5-6 and TRBJ2-7): DAGVTQSPTHLIKTRGQQVTLRCSPKSGHDTVSWYQQALGQGPQFIFQYYEEEERQRGNFPDRFSGHQFPNYSSELNVNALLLGDSALYLCASSPTGLAGDYEQYFGPGTRLTVT.

This clonotype was detected ten times or more. One end of the junction does not line up with germline, which may come from a read error. The DNA of the CDR3 is TGTGCCAGCAGCCGGCAGACAGGCAAGCAGCCCCAGCATTTT. It specifies CASSRQTGKQPQHF. The chain combines TRBV28 with TRBJ1-5, with D perhaps TRBD1 (6 bases). This CDR3 spans 14 amino acids. Per the germline V gene, CDR1 is MDHEN and CDR2 is SYDVKM.

The table lists this clonotype with a few counts. This rearrangement joins TRBV7-2 to TRBJ2-5; D ambiguous. CDR3 size: 13 residues. Deletions cut 2 bases from V and 3 bases from J, with 7 bases between. The germline V gene encodes CDR1 SGHTA and CDR2 FQGNSA. The DNA for the CDR3 is TGTGCCAGCAGCTTAAGTCGGGAAGAGACCCAGTACTTC. Protein sequence: CASSLSREETQYF.

There are many counts of this clonotype. The V call is TRBV5-4, the J call TRBJ2-6; D not certain. The CDR3 length is 17 residues. Germline V CDR1 and CDR2: SGHNT, YYREEE (reference sequence). V lost 6 bases and J lost 0, with 16 bases in between. The CDR3 protein is CASTQYPLRSGANVLTF. DNA of the CDR3: TGTGCCAGCACCCAATATCCCCTCCGCTCTGGGGCCAACGTCCTGACTTTC.

The chain carries TRBV20-1 and TRBJ2-5, with 7 nucleotides matching TRBD1. V was clipped by 0 bases and J by 2 bases; unmatched bases: 3. Germline lookup yields CDR1 DFQATT and CDR2 SNEGSKA (reference sequence). The CDR3 loop spans 14 amino acids. The CDR3 is CSARDGTVQETQYF. DNA for the CDR3: TGCAGTGCTAGAGATGGGACAGTTCAAGAGACCCAGTACTTC.

This clonotype appeared many times. V and J are TRBV7-2 and TRBJ1-2; D remains unclear. From germline, CDR1 is SGHTA and CDR2 FQGNSA. This CDR3 region has 13 residues. V was cut by 0 bases and J by 4 bases, with 6 bases left in between. The CDR3 sequence is CASSLALVYGYTF. CDR3 sequence (DNA): TGTGCCAGCAGCTTAGCGCTTGTCTATGGCTACACCTTC. The full variable domain, in which reference TRBV7-2 and TRBJ1-2 provide the parts outside the CDR3, is GAGVSQSPSNKVTEKGKDVELRCDPISGHTALYWYRQSLGQGLEFLIYFQGNSAPDKSGLPSDRFSAERTGGSVSTLTIQRTQQEDSAVYLCASSLALVYGYTFGSGTRLTVV.

This clonotype has at least ten counts. The V call is TRBV19, the J call TRBJ2-4, with TRBD2 matching 7 bases. The germline CDR1 and CDR2 sequences are LNHDA and SQIVND (reference sequence). The ends lost 5 bases at V and 13 bases at J; junction bases unmatched: 5. The CDR3 consists of 11 residues. The CDR3 DNA sequence: TGTGCCAGTAGTTCAGGACTAGGGCAGTACTTC. Translating it yields CASSSGLGQYF.

This clonotype was counted between two and nine times. The gene calls are TRBV20-1 and TRBJ2-3; tentatively, D is TRBD2 (5 bases). V was trimmed by 3 bases and J by 2 bases, leaving 12 bases between them. The CDR3 consists of 14 residues. Germline CDR1 is DFQATT and CDR2 is SNEGSKA (reference sequence). The CDR3 protein is CSARRAGHTDTQYF. CDR3 nucleotide sequence: TGCAGTGCTAGGCGGGCGGGTCACACAGATACGCAGTATTTT.

The chain combines TRBV29-1 with TRBJ2-3, with D unresolved. CDR1 and CDR2 from the germline V gene are SQVTM and ANQGSEA. This CDR3 is built from 14 residues. V was cut by 7 bases and J by 0 bases, with 14 bases left in between. The CDR3 DNA reads as TGCAGCGCTGACGGTTATCAAAGCACAGATACGCAGTATTTT. Translated, it gives CSADGYQSTDTQYF.

The table lists this clonotype with a few counts. For the CDR3, the DNA is TGTGCCAGCAGTGTAGGTGGATTGGGGTTCACAGATACGCAGTATTTT. Its protein is CASSVGGLGFTDTQYF. The rearrangement joins TRBV6-1 to TRBJ2-3, with D hard to call. This CDR3 has 16 residues. Trimming shortened V by 4 bases and J by 2 bases, and 16 bases separated the two germline ends. Germline CDR1 reads MNHNS; CDR2 reads SASEGT.

The chain joins TRBV28 to TRBJ2-1, with 9 bases fitting TRBD2. This CDR3 is 17 amino acids long. V was clipped by 1 base and J by 1 base; unmatched bases: 5. Germline V CDR1 and CDR2: MDHEN, SYDVKM. CDR3 coding DNA: TGTGCCAGCAGTTTATCCGGACTAGCGCCTTCCTACAATGAGCAGTTCTTC. It translates to CASSLSGLAPSYNEQFF.

In this sample, this clonotype turned up a few times. The gene calls are TRBV3-1 and TRBJ2-1; D not resolved. The CDR3 is 13 residues long. CDR1 and CDR2 from the germline V gene are LGHDT and YNNKEL (reference sequence). The V end was cut by 1 base, the J end by 9 bases, with 10 bases between. For the CDR3, the DNA is TGTGCCAGCAGCCAAGGACCGATGACTGAGCAGTTCTTC. Translating gives CASSQGPMTEQFF.

This chain connects TRBV3-1 to TRBJ2-7; TRBD1 might be the D (6 bases). The CDR3 covers 14 residues. Germline V CDR1 and CDR2: LGHDT, YNNKEL (reference sequence). Trimming removed 2 bases at V and 4 bases at J, with 12 bases between. The CDR3 DNA reads as TGTGCCAGCAGCCAACTCGGGACACTTTACGAGCAGTACTTC. Its protein is CASSQLGTLYEQYF.

This clonotype was observed at least ten times. J is TRBJ2-7 and V is TRBV10-3; D perhaps matches TRBD1 (6 bases). This CDR3 comprises 15 residues. The germline V gene encodes CDR1 ENHRY and CDR2 SYGVKD. With 10 bases removed from V and 0 bases from J, the gap between germline ends came to 19 bases. CDR3 DNA sequence: TGTGCCACCACATCCTTTACGACAGGCTCCTACGAGCAGTACTTC. Translated: CATTSFTTGSYEQYF.

This chain connects TRBV18 to TRBJ1-2; D might be TRBD1 (6 bases). The ends were cut back, 2 bases at V and 6 bases at J, with 16 bases in the middle. Per germline, CDR1 KGHSH and CDR2 LQKENI. The CDR3 runs 15 residues. CDR3 amino acids: CASSPMRQEMDGYTF. For the CDR3, the DNA is TGTGCCAGCTCACCAATGAGACAGGAAATGGATGGCTACACCTTC.

The V gene is TRBV2, the J gene TRBJ1-6; 7 bases align to TRBD1. This CDR3 region has 14 residues. V shed 4 bases and J 6 bases; nucleotides not matched to a gene: 3. Germline loops: CDR1 SNHLY, CDR2 FYNNEI. In DNA, the CDR3 is TGTGCCAGCAGTGCTACAGGGGCTAATTCACCCCTCCACTTT. This codes for CASSATGANSPLHF.

This clonotype was seen at least ten times. The chain is built from TRBV5-1 and TRBJ1-1, with 7 bases aligning to TRBD1. Per germline, CDR1 SGHRS and CDR2 YFSETQ. After removal of 4 bases from V and 2 bases from J, the junction contained 11 bases not matched to a gene. The CDR3 sequence is 16 residues long. As DNA, the CDR3 is TGCGCCAGCAGCGTGACAGGGATTGGTGTCAACACTGAAGCTTTCTTT. This gives the protein CASSVTGIGVNTEAFF.

This clonotype has more than one count but fewer than ten. This chain connects TRBV5-1 to TRBJ2-5, with 12 nucleotides matching TRBD2. The CDR3 has 17 residues. Germline CDR1 SGHRS, CDR2 YFSETQ. V was pared by 0 bases and J by 4 bases, with 7 bases of the junction left unmatched. CDR3: CASSLGLAGGPRETQYF. CDR3 DNA: TGCGCCAGCAGCTTGGGCCTAGCGGGAGGGCCTAGAGAGACCCAGTACTTC.